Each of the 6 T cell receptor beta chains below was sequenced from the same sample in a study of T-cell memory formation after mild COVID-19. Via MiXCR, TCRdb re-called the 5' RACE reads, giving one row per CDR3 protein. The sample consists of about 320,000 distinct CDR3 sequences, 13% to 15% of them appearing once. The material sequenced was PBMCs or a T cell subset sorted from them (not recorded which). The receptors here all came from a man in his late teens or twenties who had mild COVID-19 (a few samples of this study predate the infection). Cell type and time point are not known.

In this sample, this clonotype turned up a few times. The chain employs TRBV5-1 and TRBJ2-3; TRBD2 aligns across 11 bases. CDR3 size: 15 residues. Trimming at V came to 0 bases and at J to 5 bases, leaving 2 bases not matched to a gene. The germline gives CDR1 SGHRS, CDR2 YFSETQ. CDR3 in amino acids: CASSLGGLAVDTQYF. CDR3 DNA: TGCGCCAGCAGCTTGGGGGGACTAGCGGTAGATACGCAGTATTTT.

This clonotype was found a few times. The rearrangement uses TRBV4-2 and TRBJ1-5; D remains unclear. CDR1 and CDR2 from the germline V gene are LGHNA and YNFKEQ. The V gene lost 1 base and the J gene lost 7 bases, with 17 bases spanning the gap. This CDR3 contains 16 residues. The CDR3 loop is CASSQARSAEWQPQHF. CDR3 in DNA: TGTGCCAGCAGCCAAGCAAGGTCGGCGGAGTGGCAGCCCCAGCATTTT.

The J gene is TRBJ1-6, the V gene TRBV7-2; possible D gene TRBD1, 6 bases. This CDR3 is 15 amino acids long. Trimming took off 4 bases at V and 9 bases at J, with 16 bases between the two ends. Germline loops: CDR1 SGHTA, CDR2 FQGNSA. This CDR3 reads CASSSELGAGSPLHF. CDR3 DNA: TGTGCCAGCAGCTCCGAATTGGGGGCTGGTTCACCCCTCCACTTT.

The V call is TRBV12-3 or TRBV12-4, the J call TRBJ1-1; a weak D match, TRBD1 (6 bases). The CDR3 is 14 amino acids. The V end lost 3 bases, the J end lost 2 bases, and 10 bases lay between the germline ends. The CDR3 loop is CASSFSRGNTEAFF. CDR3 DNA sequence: TGTGCCAGCAGTTTTAGCAGGGGAAACACTGAAGCTTTCTTT.

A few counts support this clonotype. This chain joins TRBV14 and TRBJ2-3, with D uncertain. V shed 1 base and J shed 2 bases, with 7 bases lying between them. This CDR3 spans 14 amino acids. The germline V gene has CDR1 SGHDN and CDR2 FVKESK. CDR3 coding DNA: TGTGCCAGCAGCCAAGGACACGACACAGATACGCAGTATTTT. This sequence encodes CASSQGHDTDTQYF.

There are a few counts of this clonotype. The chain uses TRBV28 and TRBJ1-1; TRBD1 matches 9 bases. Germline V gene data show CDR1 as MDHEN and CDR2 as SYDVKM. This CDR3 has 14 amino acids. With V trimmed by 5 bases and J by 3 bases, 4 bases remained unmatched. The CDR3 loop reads CASSGGQGYTEAFF. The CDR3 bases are TGTGCCAGCAGTGGCGGACAGGGGTACACTGAAGCTTTCTTT. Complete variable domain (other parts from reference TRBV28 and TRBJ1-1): DVKVTQSSRYLVKRTGEKVFLECVQDMDHENMFWYRQDPGLGLRLIYFSYDVKMKEKGDIPEGYSVSREKKERFSLILESASTNQTSMYLCASSGGQGYTEAFFGQGTRLTVV.